Sequencing of this T cell receptor beta chain was carried out in a study of blood T cell repertoires in COVID-19. This CDR3 has 14 residues. Germline CDR1 KGHSH, CDR2 LQKENI. Trimming took off 5 bases at V and 6 bases at J, with 16 bases between the two ends. This clone was seen just once. Original analysis: Amplification of reference gene primers was used by the study to estimate nucleated cell counts. Using immunoSEQ multiplex PCR, the repertoire was profiled, and TCRdb retains in-frame clones only, with some absent. The D gene and trimming were derived from the DNA, and the V and J assignments and clone size from that table. The repertoire holds about 150,000 clones, with around 89% as singletons.

This TCR derives from a man aged 60 to 69 with acute or convalescent COVID-19. Sequences were obtained from peripheral blood. This chain joins TRBV18 and TRBJ1-1; TRBD1 is a possible D gene (5 bases). The CDR3 loop is CASSGGTPSPEAFF. The DNA of the CDR3 is TGTGCCAGCTCAGGGGGGACCCCTTCTCCTGAAGCTTTCTTT.